This T cell receptor (beta chain) comes out of a study of vaccination effects on CD4 cells after COVID-19. The data were produced by immunoSEQ multiplex PCR, yet TCRdb's version contains in-frame clones alone and is incomplete. The sample yields about 73,000 clones, roughly 79% seen once. Notes on the study in general: Few convalescent patients were included, and no early post-infection timepoints were sampled. Common cold coronavirus cross-reactivity was shown by only 1 of 255 vaccine-induced clones in healthy vaccinees. Clones arising from infection and from vaccination showed marked clonal contraction late after vaccination.

Expansion with viral peptide pools was applied to antigen-specific CD4+ T cells by the ViraFEST assay prior to sequencing. Having been cultured for 10 days, the cells underwent CD4+ T cell isolation. Negative nucleocapsid antibody tests before and after vaccination confirmed no previous SARS-CoV-2 infection. Cells had half their medium changed to IL-2 medium on days 3 and 7. For this clone: Its antigen is undetermined.

The input for sequencing was CD4+ T cells from PBMCs cultured with HCoV-NL63 spike peptides, taken before COVID-19 vaccination. The receptor was isolated from a human donor who received a COVID-19 vaccine.

This CDR3 reads CASSPGGLNYGYTF. The CDR3 DNA sequence: TGCGCCAGCAGCCCGGGCGGCCTGAACTATGGCTACACCTTC. The rearrangement links TRBV5-1 to TRBJ1-2; no definite D call. Germline V gene data show CDR1 as SGHRS and CDR2 as YFSETQ. V lost 4 bases, J lost 2 bases, and 12 bases lay in between. The CDR3 runs 14 residues. The full variable domain, in which reference TRBV5-1 and TRBJ1-2 provide the parts outside the CDR3, is KAGVTQTPRYLIKTRGQQVTLSCSPISGHRSVSWYQQTPGQGLQFLFEYFSETQRNKGNFPGRFSGRQFSNSRSEMNVSTLELGDSALYLCASSPGGLNYGYTFGSGTRLTVV.